The entry that follows covers one T cell receptor beta chain sequence. The sample originates from a study of blood T cell repertoires in COVID-19. Individuals drawn from 24 US areas were about 18 to 90 years old. Clinical history reported by participants formed the basis on which cohorts were assigned. Recovered Cohort 3 donors showed two negative PCRs, clearance, or symptom resolution. The ends were cut back, 2 bases at V and 4 bases at J, with 15 bases in the middle. Germline-derived CDR1 and CDR2 are SGDLS and YYNGEE. The CDR3 contains 16 residues. The method was immunoSEQ multiplex PCR; TCRdb's version includes in-frame clones alone and lacks a portion of them. The table lists a few hundred thousand clones, roughly 85% of them singletons.

Sequencing input: PBMCs or T cells enriched from blood (not recorded which). This chain connects TRBV9 to TRBJ2-2; D is possibly TRBD2 (6 bases). The clonotype originates from a woman between 45 and 65 years old who had recovered from COVID-19. CDR3 region: CASSVSAGGVTGELFF. CDR3 DNA sequence: TGTGCCAGCAGCGTCTCAGCGGGCGGGGTCACCGGGGAGCTGTTTTTT.